This is a list of T cell receptor beta chains from one sample in a study of lymphopenia after photon versus proton radiotherapy. Measured with immunoSEQ multiplex PCR; TCRdb has only the in-frame clones, and not every one. The table lists about 70,000 clones, just under 95% of them singletons, with around 2.2% in the top ten. Sample: peripheral blood, taken from a patient treated with photon-based radiotherapy. These receptors came from a woman aged 40-49 years with cholangiocarcinoma. CDR3s include the opening cysteine and the closing phenylalanine or tryptophan. A D gene is named only where the DNA matches it firmly. For some rows the clone size is stated as once, few or many, or as a class when expanded; others skip it.

j_call: TRBJ1-2
v_call: TRBV20-1
d_call: -
clone_size: -
cdr3_aa: CSASDKAGYTF
cdr3_nt: TGCAGTGCTTCGGACAAGGCTGGCTACACCTTC

j_call: TRBJ2-3
v_call: TRBV29-1
d_call: -
clone_size: -
cdr3_aa: CSSSRTDTQYF
cdr3_nt: TGCAGCTCCAGCCGCACAGATACGCAGTATTTT

j_call: TRBJ1-2
v_call: TRBV4-3
d_call: TRBD1
clone_size: -
cdr3_aa: CASSQAPGQGGYTF
cdr3_nt: TGCGCCAGCAGCCAGGCCCCGGGACAGGGTGGCTACACCTTC

j_call: TRBJ1-1
v_call: TRBV11-1
d_call: TRBD1
clone_size: -
cdr3_aa: CASSSLGVGGRGLGAFF
cdr3_nt: TGTGCCAGCAGCTCCCTAGGGGTAGGCGGCAGGGGGCTTGGAGCTTTCTTT

j_call: TRBJ1-1
v_call: TRBV19
d_call: TRBD1
clone_size: -
cdr3_aa: CASSQFGTGGGNTEAFF
cdr3_nt: TGTGCCAGTAGTCAATTCGGGACAGGAGGAGGGAACACTGAAGCTTTCTTT

j_call: TRBJ2-7
v_call: TRBV5-1
d_call: TRBD2
clone_size: -
cdr3_aa: CASSLAGGQSEQYF
cdr3_nt: TGCGCCAGCAGCTTGGCGGGGGGGCAGTCCGAGCAGTACTTC

j_call: TRBJ2-1
v_call: TRBV7-3
d_call: TRBD2
clone_size: once
cdr3_aa: CASSPAGGRMDNEQFF
cdr3_nt: TGTGCCAGCAGCCCCGCAGGCGGGAGGATGGACAATGAGCAGTTCTTC

j_call: TRBJ1-5
v_call: TRBV5-6
d_call: TRBD1
clone_size: -
cdr3_aa: CASSSRGGQGNQPQHF
cdr3_nt: TGTGCCAGCAGCTCCCGTGGGGGACAGGGAAATCAGCCCCAGCATTTT

j_call: TRBJ1-1
v_call: TRBV29-1
d_call: -
clone_size: -
cdr3_aa: CSVEGVDAGYTEAFF
cdr3_nt: TGCAGCGTTGAAGGAGTAGACGCCGGCTACACTGAAGCTTTCTTT

j_call: TRBJ2-7
v_call: TRBV5-1
d_call: -
clone_size: -
cdr3_aa: CASWAADRPYEQYF
cdr3_nt: TGCGCCAGCTGGGCAGCTGACAGACCCTACGAGCAGTACTTC

j_call: TRBJ1-2
v_call: TRBV21-1
d_call: -
clone_size: -
cdr3_aa: CASSTGQGAYGYTF
cdr3_nt: TGTGCCAGCAGCACTGGACAGGGGGCCTATGGCTACACCTTC

j_call: TRBJ2-7
v_call: TRBV18
d_call: -
clone_size: -
cdr3_aa: CASSPDQGKEQYF
cdr3_nt: TGTGCCAGCTCACCAGACCAGGGTAAAGAGCAGTACTTC

j_call: TRBJ2-5
v_call: TRBV10-1
d_call: TRBD1
clone_size: -
cdr3_aa: CASSSDRGGTQYF
cdr3_nt: TGCGCCAGCAGTTCAGACAGGGGGGGGACCCAGTACTTC

j_call: TRBJ2-7
v_call: TRBV11-2
d_call: -
clone_size: -
cdr3_aa: CASSLGGGGYEQYF
cdr3_nt: TGTGCCAGCAGCTTGGGAGGGGGTGGTTACGAGCAGTACTTC

j_call: TRBJ2-1
v_call: TRBV9
d_call: -
clone_size: -
cdr3_aa: CASSPRGGKGYNEQFF
cdr3_nt: TGTGCCAGCAGCCCCAGGGGGGGAAAGGGCTACAATGAGCAGTTCTTC

j_call: TRBJ2-2
v_call: TRBV10-3
d_call: -
clone_size: -
cdr3_aa: CAISEKTGLVLSGELFF
cdr3_nt: TGTGCCATCAGTGAGAAGACGGGGTTGGTATTATCCGGGGAGCTGTTTTTT

j_call: TRBJ1-5
v_call: TRBV10-2
d_call: -
clone_size: -
cdr3_aa: CASSSLNQPQHF
cdr3_nt: TGCGCCAGCAGCAGCCTCAATCAGCCCCAGCATTTT

j_call: TRBJ1-1
v_call: TRBV6-1
d_call: TRBD1
clone_size: -
cdr3_aa: CASSELIRGSEAFF
cdr3_nt: TGTGCCAGCAGTGAATTAATCAGGGGGTCTGAAGCTTTCTTT

j_call: TRBJ2-1
v_call: TRBV7-9
d_call: -
clone_size: -
cdr3_aa: CASSPPRLGGHNNEQFF
cdr3_nt: TGTGCCAGCAGCCCCCCCCGGTTGGGGGGGCATAACAATGAGCAGTTCTTC

j_call: TRBJ2-7
v_call: TRBV2
d_call: -
clone_size: -
cdr3_aa: CASSEGLASYEQYF
cdr3_nt: TGTGCCAGCAGTGAGGGGCTAGCAAGCTACGAGCAGTACTTC

j_call: TRBJ2-5
v_call: TRBV5-1
d_call: TRBD1
clone_size: -
cdr3_aa: CASSLGTGGKETQYF
cdr3_nt: TGCGCCAGCAGCTTGGGGACAGGGGGTAAAGAGACCCAGTACTTC

j_call: TRBJ2-5
v_call: TRBV7-3
d_call: -
clone_size: few
cdr3_aa: CASSLGPPETQYF
cdr3_nt: TGTGCCAGCAGCTTAGGTCCCCCAGAGACCCAGTACTTC

j_call: TRBJ2-7
v_call: TRBV6-1
d_call: -
clone_size: -
cdr3_aa: CASSESGRAYEQYF
cdr3_nt: TGTGCCAGCAGTGAAAGTGGCAGGGCCTACGAGCAGTACTTC

j_call: TRBJ1-2
v_call: TRBV9
d_call: -
clone_size: -
cdr3_aa: CASSPRGRANGYTF
cdr3_nt: TGTGCCAGCAGCCCCCGGGGGAGGGCTAATGGCTACACCTTC

j_call: TRBJ1-3
v_call: TRBV2
d_call: -
clone_size: -
cdr3_aa: CASRKRPDSGNTIYF
cdr3_nt: TGTGCCAGCAGGAAGCGACCGGACTCTGGAAACACCATATATTTT

j_call: TRBJ2-3
v_call: TRBV4-1
d_call: -
clone_size: -
cdr3_aa: CASSQEGRRADTQYF
cdr3_nt: TGCGCCAGCAGCCAAGAGGGGAGGAGGGCAGATACGCAGTATTTT

j_call: TRBJ2-7
v_call: TRBV18
d_call: -
clone_size: -
cdr3_aa: CASSPPDRIYEQYF
cdr3_nt: TGTGCCAGCTCACCACCGGACAGAATCTACGAGCAGTACTTC

j_call: TRBJ2-2
v_call: TRBV10-3
d_call: -
clone_size: -
cdr3_aa: CAISTQGTTGELFF
cdr3_nt: TGTGCCATCAGTACGCAGGGTACCACCGGGGAGCTGTTTTTT

j_call: TRBJ2-7
v_call: TRBV6-1
d_call: TRBD1
clone_size: -
cdr3_aa: CASSRTGVPYEQYF
cdr3_nt: TGTGCCAGCAGTAGGACAGGGGTCCCCTACGAGCAGTACTTC

j_call: TRBJ1-2
v_call: TRBV19
d_call: -
clone_size: -
cdr3_aa: CASKDSRNSNYGYTF
cdr3_nt: TGTGCCAGTAAGGACAGCCGAAATTCTAACTATGGCTACACCTTC

j_call: TRBJ1-6
v_call: TRBV19
d_call: -
clone_size: -
cdr3_aa: CASSIDGIDHSPLHF
cdr3_nt: TGTGCCAGTAGTATAGATGGAATAGACCATTCACCCCTCCACTTT

j_call: TRBJ2-7
v_call: TRBV6-1
d_call: -
clone_size: -
cdr3_aa: CASSEKTRGSEDLF
cdr3_nt: TGTGCCAGCAGTGAGAAAACGAGGGGTAGCGAGGATTTATTC

j_call: TRBJ1-3
v_call: TRBV5-4
d_call: -
clone_size: medium-sized
cdr3_aa: CASSLFGGGTPGNTIYF
cdr3_nt: TGTGCCAGCAGCTTGTTTGGGGGCGGTACTCCTGGAAACACCATATATTTT

j_call: TRBJ1-5
v_call: TRBV28
d_call: TRBD1
clone_size: -
cdr3_aa: CASRTLGTGARFSNQPQHF
cdr3_nt: TGTGCCAGCAGAACCCTAGGGACAGGGGCACGCTTTAGCAATCAGCCCCAGCATTTT

j_call: TRBJ2-1
v_call: TRBV7-9
d_call: TRBD2
clone_size: -
cdr3_aa: CASSLGSRTTSGRVVEQFF
cdr3_nt: TGTGCCAGCAGCTTAGGGTCGCGGACGACTAGCGGGAGAGTGGTTGAGCAGTTCTTC

j_call: TRBJ2-2
v_call: TRBV13
d_call: TRBD1
clone_size: -
cdr3_aa: CASSGGQPGELFF
cdr3_nt: TGTGCCAGCAGCGGGGGACAGCCTGGCGAGCTGTTTTTT

j_call: TRBJ1-5
v_call: TRBV27
d_call: TRBD1
clone_size: -
cdr3_aa: CASSRQGGRGEPQHF
cdr3_nt: TGTGCCAGCAGTCGACAGGGAGGTCGAGGGGAGCCCCAGCATTTT

j_call: TRBJ1-1
v_call: TRBV5-1
d_call: -
clone_size: -
cdr3_aa: CASSPGLEAFF
cdr3_nt: TGCGCCAGCAGCCCGGGACTGGAAGCTTTCTTT

j_call: TRBJ2-7
v_call: TRBV10-3
d_call: TRBD1
clone_size: -
cdr3_aa: CAIQGGEQYF
cdr3_nt: TGTGCCATACAGGGGGGCGAGCAGTACTTC

j_call: TRBJ2-4
v_call: TRBV18
d_call: -
clone_size: once
cdr3_aa: CASSPPSGTGNSKNIQYF
cdr3_nt: TGTGCCAGCTCACCCCCCTCAGGGACGGGGAACTCCAAAAACATTCAGTACTTC

j_call: TRBJ1-1
v_call: TRBV10-3
d_call: -
clone_size: -
cdr3_aa: CAIRPTGNTEAFF
cdr3_nt: TGTGCCATCAGACCCACCGGGAACACTGAAGCTTTCTTT

j_call: TRBJ1-1
v_call: TRBV5-1
d_call: -
clone_size: -
cdr3_aa: CASSLGTGVMNTEAFF
cdr3_nt: TGCGCCAGCAGCTTGGGAACAGGAGTCATGAACACTGAAGCTTTCTTT

j_call: TRBJ2-1
v_call: TRBV9
d_call: TRBD2
clone_size: -
cdr3_aa: CASSVTSALYNEQFF
cdr3_nt: TGTGCCAGCAGCGTCACTAGCGCCCTTTACAATGAGCAGTTCTTC

j_call: TRBJ2-7
v_call: TRBV14
d_call: -
clone_size: -
cdr3_aa: CASSQYHEQYF
cdr3_nt: TGTGCCAGCAGCCAATATCACGAGCAGTACTTC

j_call: TRBJ1-4
v_call: TRBV15
d_call: TRBD1
clone_size: once
cdr3_aa: CATSRDRGNEKLFF
cdr3_nt: TGTGCCACCAGCCGTGACAGGGGTAATGAAAAACTGTTTTTT

j_call: TRBJ2-5
v_call: TRBV5-1
d_call: -
clone_size: -
cdr3_aa: CASSLVETQYF
cdr3_nt: TGCGCCAGCAGCTTGGTGGAGACCCAGTACTTC

j_call: TRBJ2-7
v_call: TRBV29-1
d_call: TRBD2
clone_size: -
cdr3_aa: CSVEGGSGYEQYF
cdr3_nt: TGCAGCGTTGAGGGCGGTAGCGGGTACGAGCAGTACTTC

j_call: TRBJ2-7
v_call: TRBV19
d_call: TRBD1
clone_size: -
cdr3_aa: CASSWSHGQGIYEQYF
cdr3_nt: TGTGCCAGTAGTTGGTCCCACGGACAGGGTATATACGAGCAGTACTTC

j_call: TRBJ1-4
v_call: TRBV2
d_call: -
clone_size: -
cdr3_aa: CASSDRARNEKLFF
cdr3_nt: TGTGCCAGCAGCGACCGGGCCCGTAATGAAAAACTGTTTTTT

j_call: TRBJ2-1
v_call: TRBV11-1
d_call: TRBD2
clone_size: -
cdr3_aa: CASSSPPGRGGVHEQFF
cdr3_nt: TGTGCCAGCAGCTCACCCCCAGGGCGGGGGGGTGTCCATGAGCAGTTCTTC

j_call: TRBJ2-1
v_call: TRBV4-1
d_call: TRBD1
clone_size: -
cdr3_aa: CASSQLGTGRDVQYEQFF
cdr3_nt: TGCGCCAGCAGCCAACTAGGGACAGGGAGGGACGTACAATATGAGCAGTTCTTC

j_call: TRBJ1-2
v_call: TRBV12-5
d_call: TRBD1
clone_size: -
cdr3_aa: CASGPPGGGYTF
cdr3_nt: TGTGCTAGTGGTCCACCAGGGGGTGGCTACACCTTC

j_call: TRBJ1-5
v_call: TRBV19
d_call: -
clone_size: -
cdr3_aa: CASRREENQPQHF
cdr3_nt: TGTGCCAGTAGGCGGGAAGAGAATCAGCCCCAGCATTTT

j_call: TRBJ1-2
v_call: TRBV19
d_call: TRBD1
clone_size: -
cdr3_aa: CARGDRGHGYTF
cdr3_nt: TGTGCCAGGGGGGACAGGGGCCATGGCTACACCTTC

j_call: TRBJ1-2
v_call: TRBV4-3
d_call: -
clone_size: -
cdr3_aa: CASSLKGHPFRGYTF
cdr3_nt: TGCGCCAGCAGCTTAAAGGGACACCCTTTTCGTGGCTACACCTTC

j_call: TRBJ2-2
v_call: TRBV7-3
d_call: TRBD2
clone_size: -
cdr3_aa: CASSSVPGLAGGPLGELFF
cdr3_nt: TGTGCCAGCAGCTCCGTCCCGGGACTAGCGGGAGGGCCCCTCGGGGAGCTGTTTTTT

j_call: TRBJ1-1
v_call: TRBV5-6
d_call: -
clone_size: once
cdr3_aa: CASSLGLKEAEAFF
cdr3_nt: TGTGCCAGCAGCTTAGGTCTTAAGGAGGCTGAAGCTTTCTTT